The clone carrying this T cell receptor beta chain appeared many times. The CDR3 contains 16 residues. V lost 8 bases and J 0 bases, leaving 19 bases between the germline ends. In germline, CDR1 is MNHNS, CDR2 SASEGT. Assembly of TCR beta libraries relied on iRepertoire HTBI primers together with Arm-PCR of CDR3 regions. Using its own MiXCR run on the multiplex PCR reads, TCRdb lists one record per CDR3 protein. Of fewer than 400,000 distinct CDR3 sequences in the sample, 15% to 20% were seen once. The data are from a study of regulatory T cells in long-lasting Graves disease. Sample time point: persistent/refractory GD, antithyroid drugs over 5 years with positive TRAb. The authors made the TCR library using RNA they extracted from PBMCs.

The sample was peripheral blood mononuclear cells (PBMCs), taken when the disease was refractory, from a patient treated with antithyroid drugs. The receptor comes from a female donor with Graves disease. The gene calls are TRBV6-1 and TRBJ1-1; possible D gene TRBD1, 6 bases. In nucleotides, the CDR3 is TGTGCCAGCCGGGATTTTTTCGGACAGTTGAACACTGAAGCTTTCTTT. This translates into CASRDFFGQLNTEAFF.